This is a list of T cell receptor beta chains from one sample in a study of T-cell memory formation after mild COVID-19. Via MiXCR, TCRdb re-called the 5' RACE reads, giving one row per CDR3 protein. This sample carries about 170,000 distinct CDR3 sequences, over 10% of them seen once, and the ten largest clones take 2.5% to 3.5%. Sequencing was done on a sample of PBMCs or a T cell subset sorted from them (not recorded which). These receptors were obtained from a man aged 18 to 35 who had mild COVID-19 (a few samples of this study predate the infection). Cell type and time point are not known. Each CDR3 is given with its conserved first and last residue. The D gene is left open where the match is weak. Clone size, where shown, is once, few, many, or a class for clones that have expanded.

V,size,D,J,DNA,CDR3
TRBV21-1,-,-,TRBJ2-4,TGTGCCAGCAGCGGAGGGGACAGGGGTGATGCCCCGCACATTCAGTACTTC,CASSGGDRGDAPHIQYF
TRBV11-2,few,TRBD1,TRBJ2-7,TGTGCCAGCAGGCGTCCGGGACAGAGATACGAGCAGTACTTC,CASRRPGQRYEQYF
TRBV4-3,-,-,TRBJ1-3,TGCGCCAGCAGCCTCCTCGTTCAAGGAAACACCATATATTTT,CASSLLVQGNTIYF
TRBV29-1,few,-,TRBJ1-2,TGCAGCGTGCACGGTGGGAAGGATGGCTACACCTTC,CSVHGGKDGYTF
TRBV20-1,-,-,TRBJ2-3,TGCAGTGCTAGAGGGGGACTTAAAGATACGCAGTATTTT,CSARGGLKDTQYF
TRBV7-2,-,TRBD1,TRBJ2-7,TGTGCCATCCGTGGGACAGCCTCGCCCTACGAGCAGTACTTC,CAIRGTASPYEQYF
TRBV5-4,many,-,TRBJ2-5,TGTGCCAGCAGCTCAAAACAGGGTGGTGAGACCCAGTACTTC,CASSSKQGGETQYF
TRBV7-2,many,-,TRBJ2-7,TGTGCCAGCAGCTCAACCTACGAGCAGTACTTC,CASSSTYEQYF
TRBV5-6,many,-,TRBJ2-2,TGTGCCAGCAGCCCCTTGGGTGCGAACACCGGGGAGCTGTTTTTT,CASSPLGANTGELFF
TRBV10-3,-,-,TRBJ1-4,TGTGCCTCTCGGACGGCCGCAACTAATGAAAAACTGTTTTTT,CASRTAATNEKLFF
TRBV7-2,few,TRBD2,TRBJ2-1,TGTGCCAGCAGCCTTACGGGGGGGGTAGCGACCTTTGAGCAGTTCTTC,CASSLTGGVATFEQFF
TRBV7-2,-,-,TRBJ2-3,TGCGCCAGCAGCTTAAGAGGGGGAGATACGCAGTATTTT,CASSLRGGDTQYF
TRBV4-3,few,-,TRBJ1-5,TGCGCCAGCAGCCAAGGTACTGTCGAGCAGCCCCAGCATTTT,CASSQGTVEQPQHF
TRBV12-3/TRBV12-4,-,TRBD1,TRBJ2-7,TGTGCCAGCAGGAGGACAGGGGGCCCCTACGAGCAGTACTTC,CASRRTGGPYEQYF
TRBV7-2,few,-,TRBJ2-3,TGTGCCAGCAGCAAGAACCGGCCGGCAGATACGCAGTATTTT,CASSKNRPADTQYF
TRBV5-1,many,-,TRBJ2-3,TGCGCCAGCAGCATCTATGATACGCAGTATTTT,CASSIYDTQYF
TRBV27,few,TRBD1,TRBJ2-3,TGTGCCAGCAGTCTCGGGACAGGGTGGGATACGCAGTATTTT,CASSLGTGWDTQYF
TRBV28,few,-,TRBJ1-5,TGTGCCAGCAGTTCCCCCTCGGCAGGGTCTCAGCCCCAGCATTTT,CASSSPSAGSQPQHF
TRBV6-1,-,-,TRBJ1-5,TGTGCCAGCGAGGGCGTCAACAATCAGCCCCAGCATTTT,CASEGVNNQPQHF
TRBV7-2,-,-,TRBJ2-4,TGTGCCAGCAGCGGTGGCAGGGAGGAAAATATTCAGTACTTC,CASSGGREENIQYF
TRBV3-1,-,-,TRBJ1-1,TGTGCCAGCAGCCGGAGCACTGAAGCTTTCTTT,CASSRSTEAFF
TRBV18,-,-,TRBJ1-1,TGTGCCAGCTCACCAAATTACCGGTTGGAGACTGAAGCTTTCTTT,CASSPNYRLETEAFF
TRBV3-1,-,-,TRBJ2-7,TGTGCCAGCAGCCAGGGCCGGAACTCCTACGAGCAGTACTTC,CASSQGRNSYEQYF
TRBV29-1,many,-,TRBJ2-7,TGCAGCGCCACAGGCAAAGCATCCTCCTACGAGCAGTACTTC,CSATGKASSYEQYF
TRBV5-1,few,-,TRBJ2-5,TGCGCCAGCAGCTTGGTCTCCGCTTTCACAGAGACCCAGTACTTC,CASSLVSAFTETQYF
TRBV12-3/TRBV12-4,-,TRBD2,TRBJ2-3,TGTGCCAGCCGAGGGACTAGCGGATCCTTACTATGGGGCACAGATACGCAGTATTTT,CASRGTSGSLLWGTDTQYF
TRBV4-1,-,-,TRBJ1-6,TGCGCCAGCAGCCAAGTTGGAGAACCCCTCCACTTT,CASSQVGEPLHF
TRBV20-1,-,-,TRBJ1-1,TGCAGTGCTAGAGGCGGTGGGAACACTGAAGCTTTCTTT,CSARGGGNTEAFF
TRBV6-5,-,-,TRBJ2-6,TGTGCCAGCAGTCCGCGGGTTTCTGGGGCCAACGTCCTGACTTTC,CASSPRVSGANVLTF
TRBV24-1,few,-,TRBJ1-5,TGTGCCACCATGAAAGTCAAAAGGCCCCAGCATTTT,CATMKVKRPQHF
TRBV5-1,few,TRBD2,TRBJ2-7,TGCGCCAGCATGAGCCGGGGGGACGACGAGCAGTACTTC,CASMSRGDDEQYF
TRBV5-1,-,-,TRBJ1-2,TGCGCCAGCAGCTTGGGGGCAGGTCTCGACTATGGCTACACCTTC,CASSLGAGLDYGYTF
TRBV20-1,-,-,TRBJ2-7,TGCAGTGCTAACCAAGAAGCAGGGCCCTACGAGCAGTACTTC,CSANQEAGPYEQYF
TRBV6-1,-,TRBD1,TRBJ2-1,TGTGCCAGCAGTTATGGACAGGCCTACAATGAGCAGTTCTTC,CASSYGQAYNEQFF
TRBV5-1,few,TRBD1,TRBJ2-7,TGCGCCAGCAGCTTCGGCGGGACAGGGGCCGCCGAGCAGTACTTC,CASSFGGTGAAEQYF
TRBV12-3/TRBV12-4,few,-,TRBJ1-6,TGTGCCAGCAGGGAGATAAGCGGTAATTCACCCCTCCACTTT,CASREISGNSPLHF
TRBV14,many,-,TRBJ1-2,TGTGCCAGCAGCCGGGACACCAACTATGGCTACACCTTC,CASSRDTNYGYTF
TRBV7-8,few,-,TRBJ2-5,TGTGCCAGCAGCTTCGACAGTAAGACCCAGTACTTC,CASSFDSKTQYF
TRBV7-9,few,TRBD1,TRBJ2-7,TGTGCCAGCAGGGACAGGGGGTCCTACGAGCAGTACTTC,CASRDRGSYEQYF
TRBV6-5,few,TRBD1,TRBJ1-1,TGTGCCAGCAGACGACAGGGGTCAATGGGTGGTGAAGCTTTCTTT,CASRRQGSMGGEAFF
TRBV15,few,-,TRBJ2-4,TGTGCCACCGGCCGTAGGGCGGGGCCGGACATTCAGTACTTC,CATGRRAGPDIQYF
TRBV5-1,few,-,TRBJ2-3,TGCGCCAGCAGGCCTGCTACCAGGGCTGATACCCCAGATACGCAGTATTTT,CASRPATRADTPDTQYF
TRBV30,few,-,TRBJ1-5,TGTGCCTGGCAACCCAAGGGCCGCAATCAGCCCCAGCATTTT,CAWQPKGRNQPQHF
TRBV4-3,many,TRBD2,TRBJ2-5,TGCGCCAGCAGCCAATCTTGGGGACTAGCGGGAGAGACCCAGTACTTC,CASSQSWGLAGETQYF
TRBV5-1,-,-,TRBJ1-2,TGCGCCAGCAGCTTGGCCGACAGGACTCACCGCTACACCTTC,CASSLADRTHRYTF
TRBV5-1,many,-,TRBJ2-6,TGCGCCAGCAGCGGAGGGACAACCCCCTCTGGGGCCAACGTCCTGACTTTC,CASSGGTTPSGANVLTF
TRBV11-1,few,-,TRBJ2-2,TGTGCCAGCAGCTTAAGGGTGATGGGGCCCGGGGAGCTGTTTTTT,CASSLRVMGPGELFF
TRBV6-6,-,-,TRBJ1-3,TGTGCCAGCAGTTCTGGACAGATATCTGGAAACACCATATATTTT,CASSSGQISGNTIYF
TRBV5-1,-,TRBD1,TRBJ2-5,TGCGCCAGCAGCCGCGAACCGACAGGGGGGGACGAGACCCAGTACTTC,CASSREPTGGDETQYF